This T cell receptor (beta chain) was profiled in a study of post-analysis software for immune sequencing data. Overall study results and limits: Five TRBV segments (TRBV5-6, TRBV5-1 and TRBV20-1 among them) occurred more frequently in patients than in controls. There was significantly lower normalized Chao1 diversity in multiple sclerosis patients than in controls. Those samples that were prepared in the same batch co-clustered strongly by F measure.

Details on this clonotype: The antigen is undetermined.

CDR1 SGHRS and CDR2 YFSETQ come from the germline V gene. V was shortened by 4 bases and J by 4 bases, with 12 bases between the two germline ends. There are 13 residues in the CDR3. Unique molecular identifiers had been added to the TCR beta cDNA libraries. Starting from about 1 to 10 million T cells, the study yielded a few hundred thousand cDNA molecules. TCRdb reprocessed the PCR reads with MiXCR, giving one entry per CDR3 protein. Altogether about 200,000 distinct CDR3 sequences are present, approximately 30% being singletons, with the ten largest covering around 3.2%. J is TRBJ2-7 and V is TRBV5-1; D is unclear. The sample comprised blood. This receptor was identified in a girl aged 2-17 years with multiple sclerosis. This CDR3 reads CASSLLAAYEQYF. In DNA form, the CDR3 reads TGCGCCAGCAGCCTCCTGGCAGCGTACGAGCAGTACTTC.